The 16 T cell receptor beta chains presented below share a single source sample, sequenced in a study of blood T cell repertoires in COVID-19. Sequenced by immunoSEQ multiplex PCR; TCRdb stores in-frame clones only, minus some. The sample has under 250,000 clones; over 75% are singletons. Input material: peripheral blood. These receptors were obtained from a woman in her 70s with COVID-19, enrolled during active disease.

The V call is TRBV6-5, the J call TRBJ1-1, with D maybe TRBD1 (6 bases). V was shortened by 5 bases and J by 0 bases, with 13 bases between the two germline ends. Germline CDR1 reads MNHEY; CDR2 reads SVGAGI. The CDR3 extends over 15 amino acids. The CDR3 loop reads CASSNPQGLNTEAFF. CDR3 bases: TGTGCCAGCAGTAACCCACAGGGATTGAACACTGAAGCTTTCTTT.

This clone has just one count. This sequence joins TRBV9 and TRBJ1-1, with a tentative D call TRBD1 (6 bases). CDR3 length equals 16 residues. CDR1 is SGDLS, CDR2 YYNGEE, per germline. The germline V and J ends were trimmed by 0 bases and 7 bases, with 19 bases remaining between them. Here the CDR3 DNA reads TGTGCCAGCAGCGTAGATTCCAACAGGGATCTGGGTGAAGCTTTCTTT. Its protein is CASSVDSNRDLGEAFF. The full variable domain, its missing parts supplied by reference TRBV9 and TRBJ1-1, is DSGVTQTPKHLITATGQRVTLRCSPRSGDLSVYWYQQSLDQGLQFLIQYYNGEERAKGNILERFSAQQFPDLHSELNLSSLELGDSALYFCASSVDSNRDLGEAFFGQGTRLTVV.

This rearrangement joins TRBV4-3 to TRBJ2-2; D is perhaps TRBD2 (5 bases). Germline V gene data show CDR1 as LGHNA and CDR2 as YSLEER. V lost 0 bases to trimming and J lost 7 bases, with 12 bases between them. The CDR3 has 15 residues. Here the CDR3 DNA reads TGCGCCAGCAGCCAAGATCTTGAACTAGTCGGGGAGCTGTTTTTT. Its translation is CASSQDLELVGELFF.

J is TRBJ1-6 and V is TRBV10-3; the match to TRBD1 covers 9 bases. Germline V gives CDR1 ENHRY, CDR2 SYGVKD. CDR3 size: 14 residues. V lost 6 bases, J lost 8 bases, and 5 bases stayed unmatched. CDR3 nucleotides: TGTGCCATCAGGGCGGGACAGGGTGATTCACCCCTCCACTTT. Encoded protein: CAIRAGQGDSPLHF.

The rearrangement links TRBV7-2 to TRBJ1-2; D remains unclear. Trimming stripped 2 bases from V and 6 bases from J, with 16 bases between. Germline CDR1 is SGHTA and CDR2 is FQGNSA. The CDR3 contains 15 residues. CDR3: CASSLIGYEVDGYTF. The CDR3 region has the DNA TGTGCCAGCAGCTTAATCGGTTACGAGGTAGATGGCTACACCTTC.

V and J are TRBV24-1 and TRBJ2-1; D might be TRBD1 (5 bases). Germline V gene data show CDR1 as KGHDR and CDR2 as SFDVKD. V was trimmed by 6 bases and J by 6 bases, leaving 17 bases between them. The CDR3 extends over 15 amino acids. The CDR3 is CATSPNGWGFNEQFF. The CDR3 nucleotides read TGTGCCACCAGTCCTAACGGCTGGGGCTTCAATGAGCAGTTCTTC.

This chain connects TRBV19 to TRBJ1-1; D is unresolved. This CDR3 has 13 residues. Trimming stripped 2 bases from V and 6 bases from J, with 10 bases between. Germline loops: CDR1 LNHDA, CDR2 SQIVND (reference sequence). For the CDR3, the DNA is TGTGCCAGTAGTATAAGAAGAGGCCCTGAAGCTTTCTTT. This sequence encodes CASSIRRGPEAFF.

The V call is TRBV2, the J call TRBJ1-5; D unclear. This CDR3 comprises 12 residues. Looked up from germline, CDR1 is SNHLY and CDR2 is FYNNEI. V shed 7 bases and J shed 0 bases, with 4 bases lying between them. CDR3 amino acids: CASTLSNQPQHF. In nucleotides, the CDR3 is TGTGCCAGCACACTTAGCAATCAGCCCCAGCATTTT.

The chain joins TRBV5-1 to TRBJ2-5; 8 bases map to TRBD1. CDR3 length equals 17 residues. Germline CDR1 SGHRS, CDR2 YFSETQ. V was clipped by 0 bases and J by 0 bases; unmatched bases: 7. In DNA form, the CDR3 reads TGCGCCAGCAGCTTGGGCCCCCAGGGGGCAAACCAAGAGACCCAGTACTTC. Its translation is CASSLGPQGANQETQYF.

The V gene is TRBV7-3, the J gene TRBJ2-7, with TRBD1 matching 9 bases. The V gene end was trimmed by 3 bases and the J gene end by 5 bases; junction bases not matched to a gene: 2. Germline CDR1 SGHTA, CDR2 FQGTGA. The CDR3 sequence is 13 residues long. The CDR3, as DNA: TGTGCCAGCAGCTTTGGGACAGGGAACGAGCAGTACTTC. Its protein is CASSFGTGNEQYF.

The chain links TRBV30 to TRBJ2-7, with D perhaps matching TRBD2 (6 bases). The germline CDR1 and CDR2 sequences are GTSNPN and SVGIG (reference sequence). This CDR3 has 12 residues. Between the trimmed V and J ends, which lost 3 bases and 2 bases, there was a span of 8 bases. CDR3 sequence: CAWRLAAYEQYF. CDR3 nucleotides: TGTGCCTGGAGACTAGCCGCCTACGAGCAGTACTTC.

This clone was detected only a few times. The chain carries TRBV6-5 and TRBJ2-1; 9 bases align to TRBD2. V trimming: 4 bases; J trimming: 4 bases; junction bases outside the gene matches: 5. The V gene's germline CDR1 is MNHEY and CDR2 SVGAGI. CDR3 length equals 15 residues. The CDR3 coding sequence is TGTGCCAGCAGTTTAGCGACTAGCGGATACAATGAGCAGTTCTTC. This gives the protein CASSLATSGYNEQFF.

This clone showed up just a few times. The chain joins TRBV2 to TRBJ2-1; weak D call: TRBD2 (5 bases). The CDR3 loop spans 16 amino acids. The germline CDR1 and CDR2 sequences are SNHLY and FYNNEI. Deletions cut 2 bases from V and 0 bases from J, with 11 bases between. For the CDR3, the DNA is TGTGCCAGCAGTGAATATAGCGCGAGCTCCTACAATGAGCAGTTCTTC. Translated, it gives CASSEYSASSYNEQFF.

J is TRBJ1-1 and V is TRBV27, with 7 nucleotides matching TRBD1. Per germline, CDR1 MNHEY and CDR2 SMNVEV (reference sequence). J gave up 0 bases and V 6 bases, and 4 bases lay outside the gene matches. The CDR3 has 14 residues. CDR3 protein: CASRTTGLNTEAFF. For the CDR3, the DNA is TGTGCCAGCAGAACGACAGGGTTGAACACTGAAGCTTTCTTT.

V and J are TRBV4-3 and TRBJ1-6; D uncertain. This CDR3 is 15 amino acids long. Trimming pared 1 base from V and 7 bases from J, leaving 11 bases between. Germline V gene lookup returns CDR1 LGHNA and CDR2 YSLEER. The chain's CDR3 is CASSQVRGGNSPLHF. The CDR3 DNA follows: TGCGCCAGCAGCCAAGTTCGGGGTGGGAATTCACCCCTCCACTTT.

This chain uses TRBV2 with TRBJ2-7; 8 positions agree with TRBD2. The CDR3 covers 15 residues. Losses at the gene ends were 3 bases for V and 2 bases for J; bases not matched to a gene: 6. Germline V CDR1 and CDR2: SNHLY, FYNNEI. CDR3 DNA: TGTGCCAGCAGTGATTATAGCGGGAAGCCCTACGAGCAGTACTTC. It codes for CASSDYSGKPYEQYF.